This T cell receptor (beta chain) was retrieved from a study of technical replicates of blood from several donors. Sequencing used immunoSEQ multiplex PCR; TCRdb keeps in-frame clones, though not all of them. The sample lists roughly 82,000 clones, 80% to 95% seen once, with over 0.25% in the top ten. Germline V gives CDR1 SGHAT, CDR2 FQNNGV. The CDR3 loop spans 14 amino acids. V gave up 4 bases and J gave up 8 bases; unmatched junction bases: 5. The count of this clone is one. This TCR was recovered from a human donor in good health. V gene TRBV11-2 combines with J gene TRBJ1-4, with 9 bases aligning to TRBD1. The sequenced sample was T cells isolated from PBMCs. In DNA, the CDR3 is TGTGCCAGCAGCTCCGGGACAGGGTACGAAAAACTGTTTTTT. Residues: CASSSGTGYEKLFF.